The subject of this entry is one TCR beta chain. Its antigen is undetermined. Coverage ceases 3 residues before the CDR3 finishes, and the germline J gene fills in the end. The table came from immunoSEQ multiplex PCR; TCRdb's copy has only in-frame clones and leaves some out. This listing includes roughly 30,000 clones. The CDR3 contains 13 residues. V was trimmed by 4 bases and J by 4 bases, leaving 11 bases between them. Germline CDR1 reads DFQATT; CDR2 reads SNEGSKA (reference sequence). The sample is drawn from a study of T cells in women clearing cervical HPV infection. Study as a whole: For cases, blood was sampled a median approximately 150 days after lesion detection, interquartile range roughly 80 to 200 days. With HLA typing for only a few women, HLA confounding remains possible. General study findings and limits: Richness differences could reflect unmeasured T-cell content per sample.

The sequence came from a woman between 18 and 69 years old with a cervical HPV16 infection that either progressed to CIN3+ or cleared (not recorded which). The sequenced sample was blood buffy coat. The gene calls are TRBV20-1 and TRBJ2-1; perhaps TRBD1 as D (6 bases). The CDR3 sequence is CSAMQGPYNEQFF. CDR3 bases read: TGCAGTGCTATGCAGGGGCCTTACAATGAG.